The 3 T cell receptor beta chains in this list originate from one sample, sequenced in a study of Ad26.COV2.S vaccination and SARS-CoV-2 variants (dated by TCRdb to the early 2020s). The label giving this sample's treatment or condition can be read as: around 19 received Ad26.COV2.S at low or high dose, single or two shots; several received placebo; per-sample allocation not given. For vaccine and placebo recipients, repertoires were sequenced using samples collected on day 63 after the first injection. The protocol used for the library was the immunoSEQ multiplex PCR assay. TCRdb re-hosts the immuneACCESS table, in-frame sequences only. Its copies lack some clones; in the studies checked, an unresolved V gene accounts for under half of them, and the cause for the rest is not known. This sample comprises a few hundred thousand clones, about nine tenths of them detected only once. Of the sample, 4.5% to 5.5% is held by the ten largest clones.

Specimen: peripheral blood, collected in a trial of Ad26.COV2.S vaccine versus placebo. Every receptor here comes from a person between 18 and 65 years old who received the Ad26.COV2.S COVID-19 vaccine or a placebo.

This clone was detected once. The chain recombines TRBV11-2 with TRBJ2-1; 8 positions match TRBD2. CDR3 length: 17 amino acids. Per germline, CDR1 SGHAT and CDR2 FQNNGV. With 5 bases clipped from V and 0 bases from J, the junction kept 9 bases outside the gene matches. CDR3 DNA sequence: TGTGCCAGCAGCCCCCCGGGGGCGGGGGGCTCCTACAATGAGCAGTTCTTC. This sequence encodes CASSPPGAGGSYNEQFF.

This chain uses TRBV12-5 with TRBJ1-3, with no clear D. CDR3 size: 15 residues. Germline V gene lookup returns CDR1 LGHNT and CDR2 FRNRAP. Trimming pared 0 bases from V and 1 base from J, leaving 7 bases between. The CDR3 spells CASGLVTGSGNTIYF. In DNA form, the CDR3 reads TGTGCTAGTGGTTTGGTGACGGGGTCTGGAAACACCATATATTTT.

The DNA of the CDR3 is TGCGCCAGCAGCTCCCAGACAGGGGCGACAGGCGGCTACACCTTC. It yields the protein CASSSQTGATGGYTF. This rearrangement joins TRBV4-3 to TRBJ1-2; 8 nucleotides match TRBD1. Per the germline V gene, CDR1 is LGHNA and CDR2 is YSLEER. CDR3 length equals 15 residues. The trim removed 5 bases at V and 8 bases at J, leaving 13 bases unmatched.